The entry below describes one T cell receptor beta chain. Its specificity is not known. The data stem from a study of blood T cells in healthy people across ages. General observations from the study: With donor CMV status unknown, expanded clonotype changes were possibly confounded.

V was clipped by 5 bases and J by 10 bases, with 18 bases between them. This CDR3 is 15 amino acids long. CDR1 and CDR2 from the germline V gene are SGHTA and FQGNSA. Together with a sample-barcoded 5' primer, a J-beta primer mix was included in a second PCR lasting about 7 to 12 cycles. All cDNA molecules were each tagged by a template-switch adaptor with 12 random nucleotides. TCRdb reprocessed the 5' RACE reads with MiXCR, giving one entry per CDR3 protein. The sample yields 1.8 million or so distinct CDR3 sequences, about 39% seen once. Material: blood. V is TRBV7-2 and J is TRBJ1-6; D is possibly TRBD1 (5 bases). This clonotype originated in a human donor in good health. Here the CDR3 DNA reads TGTGCCAGCAGCCCCAAGGCAGGGAACTGCTCACCCCTCCACTTT. Protein: CASSPKAGNCSPLHF.